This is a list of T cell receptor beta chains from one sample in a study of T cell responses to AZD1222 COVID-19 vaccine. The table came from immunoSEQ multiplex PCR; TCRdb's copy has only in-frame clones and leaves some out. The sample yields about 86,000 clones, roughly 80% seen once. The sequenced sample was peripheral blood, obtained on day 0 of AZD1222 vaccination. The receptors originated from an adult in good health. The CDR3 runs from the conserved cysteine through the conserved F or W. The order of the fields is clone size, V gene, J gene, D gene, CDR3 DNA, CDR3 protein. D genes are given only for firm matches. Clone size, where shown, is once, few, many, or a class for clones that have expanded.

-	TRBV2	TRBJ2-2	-	TGTGCCAGCAAGAAGTCTGGCGGACACACCGGGGAGCTGTTTTTT	CASKKSGGHTGELFF
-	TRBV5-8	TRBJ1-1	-	TGTGCCAGCAGCTTGGAGGCGAACACTGAAGCTTTCTTT	CASSLEANTEAFF
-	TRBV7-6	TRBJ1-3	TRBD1	TGTGCCAGCAGCTCCTCACAGGGGATCTCTGGAAACACCATATATTTT	CASSSSQGISGNTIYF
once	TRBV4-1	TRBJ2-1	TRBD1	TGCGCCAGCAGCCAAGCCGGGACAGTTTACAATGAGCAGTTCTTC	CASSQAGTVYNEQFF
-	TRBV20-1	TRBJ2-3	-	TGCAGTGCTCCTAGCGATACGCAGTATTTT	CSAPSDTQYF
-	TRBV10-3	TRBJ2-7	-	TGTGCCATCGCAGACGTAGGGGAAAGGAGATTTCCCTACGAGCAGTACTTC	CAIADVGERRFPYEQYF
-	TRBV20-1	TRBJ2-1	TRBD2	TGCAGTGTAAACGGGAGGGATGAGCAGTTCTTC	CSVNGRDEQFF
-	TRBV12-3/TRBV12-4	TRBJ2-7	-	TGTGCCAGCAGTTTGGAAAGGTACGAGCAGTACTTC	CASSLERYEQYF
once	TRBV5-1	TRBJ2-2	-	TGCGCCAGCAGCTTGGAAATCGCGGGGACCGGGGAGCTGTTTTTT	CASSLEIAGTGELFF
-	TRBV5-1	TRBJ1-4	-	TGCGCCAGCAGCTTCGGGCAGGGAGGGGAAAAACTGTTTTTT	CASSFGQGGEKLFF
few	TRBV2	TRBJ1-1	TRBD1	TGTGCCAGCAGTGAATCCGGACAGGTCGAAGAAGCTTTCTTT	CASSESGQVEEAFF
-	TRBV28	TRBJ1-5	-	TGTGCCAGCCATCGACAGCCAAACAATCAGCCCCAGCATTTT	CASHRQPNNQPQHF
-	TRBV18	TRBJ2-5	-	TGTGCCAGCTCACCAACAGGGAACCAAGAGACCCAGTACTTC	CASSPTGNQETQYF
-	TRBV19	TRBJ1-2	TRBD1	TGTGCCATGCCGTCGACAGGGGAGTTTGGAGCTAACTATGGCTACACCTTC	CAMPSTGEFGANYGYTF
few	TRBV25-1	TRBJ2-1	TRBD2	TGTGCCAGCAGTGAAACTAGCGGGAGGGCCGGCAATGAGCAGTTCTTC	CASSETSGRAGNEQFF
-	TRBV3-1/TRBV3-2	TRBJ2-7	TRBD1	TGTGCCAGCAGCCAAGGTGACAGGGGGCCCGAGCAGTACTTC	CASSQGDRGPEQYF
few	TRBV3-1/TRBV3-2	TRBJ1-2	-	TGTGCCAGCAGCCAAGATCGATTCGGCAGGTATGGCTACACCTTC	CASSQDRFGRYGYTF
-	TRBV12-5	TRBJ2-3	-	TGTGCTAGTGGTTTCGAGGGGCCCACAGATACGCAGTATTTT	CASGFEGPTDTQYF
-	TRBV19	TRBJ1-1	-	TGTGCCAGTAGTACCCAACTGAACACTGAAGCTTTCTTT	CASSTQLNTEAFF
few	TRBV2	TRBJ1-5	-	TGTGCCAGCAGGCGGGACAATAGCAATCAGCCCCAGCATTTT	CASRRDNSNQPQHF
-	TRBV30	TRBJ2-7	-	TGTGCCTGGAGTGTAGGAGGGAACTCCTACGAGCAGTACTTC	CAWSVGGNSYEQYF
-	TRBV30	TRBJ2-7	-	TGTGCCTGGAGCCCTTTAGTGACATCCTACGAGCAGTACTTC	CAWSPLVTSYEQYF
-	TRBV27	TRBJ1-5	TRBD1	TGTGCCAGCAGAACAGGGGACCTCAATCAGCCCCAGCATTTT	CASRTGDLNQPQHF
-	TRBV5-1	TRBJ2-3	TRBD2	TGCGCCAGCAGCCAGGAGGGACTAGCGGGAGGGACTAATAGCACAGATACGCAGTATTTT	CASSQEGLAGGTNSTDTQYF
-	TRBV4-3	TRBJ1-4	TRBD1	TGCGCCAGCAGCCAAGCGCCGACAGGGAGCGGAAGTAATGAAAAACTGTTTTTT	CASSQAPTGSGSNEKLFF
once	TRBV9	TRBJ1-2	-	TGTGCCAGCAGCGTAGCAACCCATAACTATGGCTACACCTTC	CASSVATHNYGYTF
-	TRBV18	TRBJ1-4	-	TGTGCCAGCTCACCTGGAGACTTTGGACTGTTTTTT	CASSPGDFGLFF
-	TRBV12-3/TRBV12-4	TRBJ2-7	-	TGTGCCAGCAGTTTTACGAGGCTGGAGATGCAGTACTTC	CASSFTRLEMQYF
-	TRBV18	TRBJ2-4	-	TGTGCCAGCTCACCATGGACAGAAAACATTCAGTACTTC	CASSPWTENIQYF
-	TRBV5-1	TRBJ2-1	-	TGCGCCAGCAGCTTGGGGGGCGGGAACTACAATGAGCAGTTCTTC	CASSLGGGNYNEQFF
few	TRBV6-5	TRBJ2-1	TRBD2	TGTGCCAGCAGTTACTGGACTAGCGGGAGGAACAATGAGCAGTTCTTC	CASSYWTSGRNNEQFF
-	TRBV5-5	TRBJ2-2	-	TGTGCCAGCAGCTTAGGTCACACCGGGGAGCTGTTTTTT	CASSLGHTGELFF
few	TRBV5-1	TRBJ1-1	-	TGCGCCAGCAGCTTGGAGGGTGAAGCTTTCTTT	CASSLEGEAFF
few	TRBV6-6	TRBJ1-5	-	TGTGCCAGCAGGGATCAGGGAAGCAATCAGCCCCAGCATTTT	CASRDQGSNQPQHF
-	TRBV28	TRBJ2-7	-	TGTGCCAGCAGTTTAACAGTCTACGAGCAGTACTTC	CASSLTVYEQYF
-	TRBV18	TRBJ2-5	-	TGTGCCAGCTCACCGGGCCGCGAACAAGAGACCCAGTACTTC	CASSPGREQETQYF
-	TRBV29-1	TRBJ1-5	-	TGCAGCGTTGAAGATATAGAAAGGGGCGCAAATCAGCCCCAGCATTTT	CSVEDIERGANQPQHF
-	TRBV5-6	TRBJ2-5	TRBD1	TGTGCCAGCAGCTCGGTCGACAGGGTCCCCAGAGAGACCCAGTACTTC	CASSSVDRVPRETQYF